This T cell receptor (delta chain) derives from a study of γδ T cells in repeated Plasmodium falciparum infection. Overall study context: Some Malian samples span acute malaria episodes; others come from no-transmission periods.

TCRdb called clones anew from the multiplex PCR reads with CATT. The table shows 40,000 to 55,000 delta-chain clones, with roughly 1.9% occurring only once. As regards this clone: TCRdb pairs this DNA with a much larger clone's protein that differs at residue 13, likely a read error; the protein shown was translated from the DNA.

The TCR originated in a pool of human donors (malaria-infected and uninfected, not separated). The sample consisted of gamma-delta T cells from blood.

CDR3 sequence reads: CALGEAPFPRVMRDIPYADKLIF. In nucleotides, the CDR3 is TGTGCTCTTGGGGAAGCTCCCTTCCCACGTGTGATGAGGGATATCCCCTATGCCGATAAACTCATCTTT. The chain has TRDV1 and TRDJ1; D may correspond to TRDD2 or TRDD3 (6 bases each). TCRdb carries no J gene annotation; the J gene was assigned here by matching the DNA with germline. Germline CDR1 is TSWWSYY and CDR2 is QGS. This CDR3 comprises 23 residues. Trimming cost V 2 bases and J 3 bases, with 37 bases left between them.